This TCR beta chain was documented in a study of blood T cell repertoires in COVID-19. Study-level information: Acute and convalescent COVID-19 samples came from the United States, Italy and Spain. PBMCs, B-cell-depleted T cells, or T cells provided the cDNA or gDNA that made up the material.

Libraries were prepared by immunoSEQ multiplex PCR; TCRdb keeps only in-frame clonotypes and omits some of them. The sample has approximately 480,000 clones; 80% to 90% are singletons. Enrollment of patients from Seattle took place during active infection, with longitudinal follow-up. The V segment lost 2 bases and the J segment 5 bases; nucleotides outside the gene matches: 6. Looked up from germline, CDR1 is SGDLS and CDR2 is YYNGEE. The CDR3 loop spans 14 amino acids. This sequence was found in a young man with COVID-19, enrolled during active disease. Sequenced input: peripheral blood. The J gene is TRBJ2-7, the V gene TRBV9; 8 bases agree with TRBD1. The CDR3 sequence: CASSVSQGADEQYF. As DNA, the CDR3 is TGTGCCAGCAGCGTTAGTCAGGGGGCGGACGAGCAGTACTTC.